The 22 T cell receptor beta chains given below trace back to one sample, sequenced in a study of blood T cells in healthy people across ages. A second about 7 to 12 cycle PCR used barcoded and J-beta primers. Each CDR3 protein gets one entry after TCRdb re-called the 5' RACE reads with MiXCR. The repertoire holds about 930,000 distinct CDR3 sequences, with 25% to 30% as singletons. This sample also belongs to another study, concerning T cells of mothers and their children.

Sequencing was done on a sample of blood. The receptor set was obtained from a woman in her forties in good health.

The chain uses TRBV18 and TRBJ2-7; no clear D. Trimming removed 2 bases at V and 7 bases at J, with 18 bases between. Germline CDR1 KGHSH, CDR2 LQKENI. This CDR3 has 15 amino acids. CDR3 sequence: CASSPTVLLMGEQYF. The CDR3 DNA reads as TGTGCCAGCTCACCAACGGTCCTCTTAATGGGGGAGCAGTACTTC. Based on the CDR3 plus reference TRBV18 and TRBJ2-7, the full variable domain is NAGVMQNPRHLVRRRGQEARLRCSPMKGHSHVYWYRQLPEEGLKFMVYLQKENIIDESGMPKERFSAEFPKEGPSILRIQQVVRGDSAAYFCASSPTVLLMGEQYFGPGTRLTVT.

In this sample, this clonotype turned up a few times. The chain employs TRBV7-2 and TRBJ1-2; TRBD1 matches 10 bases. CDR3 size: 18 residues. Per germline, CDR1 SGHTA and CDR2 FQGNSA. Losses at the gene ends were 1 base for V and 4 bases for J; bases not matched to a gene: 12. The CDR3 sequence: CASSLGSGQGLVRYGYTF. The CDR3 DNA sequence: TGTGCCAGCAGCTTAGGGTCGGGACAGGGGTTAGTGCGCTATGGCTACACCTTC. Using reference TRBV7-2 and TRBJ1-2 for the parts outside the CDR3, the full variable domain is GAGVSQSPSNKVTEKGKDVELRCDPISGHTALYWYRQSLGQGLEFLIYFQGNSAPDKSGLPSDRFSAERTGGSVSTLTIQRTQQEDSAVYLCASSLGSGQGLVRYGYTFGSGTRLTVV.

Points on this clonotype: Germline is not matched at one junction end, which may reflect a read error. The chain has TRBV12-3 or TRBV12-4 and TRBJ1-2; 10 bases are shared with TRBD1. The CDR3 runs to 14 residues. DNA of the CDR3: TGTGCCGGCAGTCCCCAGACAGGGGGCAAGGGCTACACCTTC. This sequence encodes CAGSPQTGGKGYTF.

Concerning this clonotype itself: This could be a read error, since a much larger clone is one nucleotide away. The chain joins TRBV20-1 to TRBJ2-7, with D perhaps matching TRBD2 (6 bases). The CDR3 extends over 14 amino acids. The germline V gene has CDR1 DFQATT and CDR2 SNEGSKA (reference sequence). Here the CDR3 DNA reads TGCAGTGCTAGCATACGGGAATCGACTCGGGAGCAGTGCTTC. It yields the protein CSASIRESTREQCF.

This clonotype came up a few times. This chain connects TRBV7-9 to TRBJ1-4; D gene uncertain. The V end was cut by 0 bases, the J end by 5 bases, with 7 bases between. This CDR3 is built from 14 residues. Germline V gene lookup returns CDR1 SEHNR and CDR2 FQNEAQ (reference sequence). The CDR3 is CASSLARSNEKLFF. The CDR3 DNA sequence: TGTGCCAGCAGCTTAGCCAGATCCAATGAAAAACTGTTTTTT.

This clonotype was seen a few times. The V call is TRBV7-9, the J call TRBJ2-3; TRBD2 aligns across 9 bases. The ends lost 5 bases at V and 5 bases at J; junction bases unmatched: 8. Germline V gene sequence: CDR1 SEHNR, CDR2 FQNEAQ (reference sequence). The CDR3 is 15 residues long. The CDR3 nucleotides are TGTGCCAGCAGCCGAAGCGGGGGGCTCGGAGATACGCAGTATTTT. It specifies CASSRSGGLGDTQYF.

Concerning this clonotype: This may stem from a read error, because a much larger clone lies one nucleotide away. The chain combines TRBV29-1 with TRBJ2-5; possibly TRBD1 for D (7 bases). The DNA matches TRBJ2-1 better at its end, which makes the J call doubtful. The CDR3 spans 13 residues. Germline V lookup: CDR1 SQVTM, CDR2 ANQGSEA. CDR3 residues: CSVHRGLQETQFF. The DNA of the CDR3 is TGCAGCGTTCACAGGGGACTCCAAGAGACCCAGTTCTTC.

V gene TRBV14 combines with J gene TRBJ2-1; 9 positions match TRBD2. This CDR3 region has 17 residues. The germline gives CDR1 SGHDN, CDR2 FVKESK. J was trimmed by 7 bases and V by 4 bases; bases with no gene match: 14. CDR3 protein: CASSLTLLAGDGNEQFF. The CDR3, as DNA: TGTGCCAGCAGCCTGACCCTGTTAGCGGGGGATGGGAATGAGCAGTTCTTC.

The chain has TRBV13 and TRBJ1-2, with D possibly TRBD1 on 5 matching bases. CDR3 length: 19 amino acids. Trimming pared 0 bases from V and 4 bases from J, leaving 24 bases between. From germline, CDR1 is PRHDT and CDR2 FYEKMQ (reference sequence). The CDR3 region is CASSLGLRGRIRRIYGYTF. CDR3 DNA: TGTGCCAGCAGCTTAGGCCTAAGGGGCCGTATACGGCGTATCTATGGCTACACCTTC.

The chain joins TRBV10-3 to TRBJ1-2; TRBD1 aligns across 12 bases. The length of the CDR3 is 17 residues. V shed 10 bases and J 3 bases; nucleotides not matched to a gene: 15. Germline V gene sequence: CDR1 ENHRY, CDR2 SYGVKD. The CDR3 spells CATNGGQGALADYGYTF. CDR3 nucleotide sequence: TGTGCCACCAACGGGGGACAGGGGGCCCTAGCCGACTATGGCTACACCTTC.

This clonotype was found many times. The J gene is TRBJ2-3, the V gene TRBV7-2; 7 bases fit TRBD2. The CDR3 consists of 15 residues. After removal of 6 bases from V and 3 bases from J, the junction contained 9 bases not matched to a gene. Germline-derived CDR1 and CDR2 are SGHTA and FQGNSA. The CDR3 loop is CASSQVGGGTDTQYF. In DNA, the CDR3 is TGTGCCAGCAGTCAAGTGGGGGGGGGGACAGATACGCAGTATTTT.

A few counts support this clonotype. The chain recombines TRBV11-2 with TRBJ1-2, with D uncertain. CDR3 length: 12 residues. CDR1 SGHAT and CDR2 FQNNGV come from the germline V gene. V was pared by 2 bases and J by 8 bases, with 9 bases between. CDR3 protein: CASSLLGLGYTF. In DNA, the CDR3 is TGTGCCAGCAGCTTACTAGGTCTGGGCTACACCTTC.

This clonotype was counted only a few times. The chain couples TRBV5-4 to TRBJ2-3; D might be TRBD1 (5 bases). V was clipped by 2 bases and J by 3 bases, with 13 bases between them. The CDR3 has 15 residues. Looked up from germline, CDR1 is SGHNT and CDR2 is YYREEE (reference sequence). CDR3 residues: CASSFQGGGTDTQYF. Here the CDR3 DNA reads TGTGCCAGCAGCTTTCAGGGTGGTGGAACAGATACGCAGTATTTT.

The chain combines TRBV6-5 with TRBJ2-1; D is unresolved. V lost 0 bases and J lost 0, with 9 bases in between. The CDR3 totals 16 residues. Per the germline V gene, CDR1 is MNHEY and CDR2 is SVGAGI. The CDR3: CASSYSDSSSYNEQFF. In nucleotides, the CDR3 is TGTGCCAGCAGTTACTCTGATTCAAGCTCCTACAATGAGCAGTTCTTC.

The gene calls are TRBV7-9 and TRBJ1-1, with D perhaps matching TRBD1 (5 bases). Per the germline V gene, CDR1 is SEHNR and CDR2 is FQNEAQ (reference sequence). Trimming pared 5 bases from V and 4 bases from J, leaving 20 bases between. The CDR3 is 16 amino acids. This CDR3 reads CASSRASWGEGTEAFF. CDR3 coding DNA: TGTGCCAGCAGCCGTGCTAGTTGGGGGGAAGGCACTGAAGCTTTCTTT.

This clonotype was detected many times. The chain links TRBV5-5 to TRBJ2-5, with D perhaps matching TRBD2 (6 bases). With 3 bases removed from V and 5 bases from J, the gap between germline ends came to 14 bases. Germline V lookup: CDR1 SGHKS, CDR2 YYEKEE (reference sequence). The length of the CDR3 is 14 residues. Written as DNA, the CDR3 is TGTGCCAGCAGCTCGACGACTAGTGGGGAGACCCAGTACTTC. It translates to CASSSTTSGETQYF.

The J gene is TRBJ1-1, the V gene TRBV7-8; D remains ambiguous. The CDR3 is 15 residues long. Looked up from germline, CDR1 is SGHVS and CDR2 is FQNEAQ. Between the trimmed V and J ends, which lost 1 base and 6 bases, there was a span of 15 bases. The CDR3 DNA sequence: TGTGCCAGCAGCTTAGACACCGGGCCTTTATCTGAAGCTTTCTTT. This encodes CASSLDTGPLSEAFF.

The table lists this clonotype with a few counts. The rearrangement joins TRBV7-9 to TRBJ1-6; 7 positions match TRBD1. The CDR3 consists of 15 residues. Germline V gene lookup returns CDR1 SEHNR and CDR2 FQNEAQ (reference sequence). The V gene end was trimmed by 1 base and the J gene end by 8 bases; junction bases not matched to a gene: 5. CDR3 coding DNA: TGTGCCAGCAGCTTAGTCACGACAGGGTATTCACCCCTCCACTTT. Its protein is CASSLVTTGYSPLHF.

This clonotype came up a few times. Since a much larger clone is just one base distant, this may be a read error. V and J are TRBV7-9 and TRBJ2-7; D remains unclear. Near its end, the DNA agrees better with TRBJ2-5, so the J call may be wrong. CDR1 is SEHNR, CDR2 FQNEAQ, per germline (reference sequence). CDR3 length: 11 residues. CDR3 region: CASSAVETQYF. In nucleotides, the CDR3 is TGTGCCAGCAGCGCCGTGGAGACCCAGTACTTC.

In its sample, this clonotype was seen a few times. The rearrangement links TRBV20-1 to TRBJ1-6, with a tentative D call TRBD1 (6 bases). V was clipped by 6 bases and J by 8 bases, with 14 bases between them. CDR3 length: 13 residues. CDR1 is DFQATT, CDR2 SNEGSKA, per germline (reference sequence). Here the CDR3 reads CSAYADSYSPLHF. CDR3 DNA sequence: TGCAGTGCCTATGCGGACAGCTATTCACCCCTCCACTTT.

The chain uses TRBV6-2 or TRBV6-3 and TRBJ2-5; tentatively, D is TRBD2 (5 bases). Germline V CDR1 and CDR2: MNHEY, SVGEGT. Trimming pared 4 bases from V and 13 bases from J, leaving 13 bases between. CDR3 length: 11 residues. The CDR3 DNA sequence: TGTGCCAGCAGTTCCTCAGAGGGAAGGTACTTC. This gives the protein CASSSSEGRYF.

This clonotype was counted only a few times. V usage is TRBV28 and J usage is TRBJ2-2, with 12 bases aligning to TRBD2. CDR1 is MDHEN and CDR2 is SYDVKM in the germline V gene. With 3 bases clipped from V and 5 bases from J, the junction kept 7 bases outside the gene matches. This CDR3 contains 17 residues. The CDR3 DNA reads as TGTGCCAGCAGTTTCAAAGGACTAGCGGGGTATACCGGGGAGCTGTTTTTT. Amino acid sequence: CASSFKGLAGYTGELFF.